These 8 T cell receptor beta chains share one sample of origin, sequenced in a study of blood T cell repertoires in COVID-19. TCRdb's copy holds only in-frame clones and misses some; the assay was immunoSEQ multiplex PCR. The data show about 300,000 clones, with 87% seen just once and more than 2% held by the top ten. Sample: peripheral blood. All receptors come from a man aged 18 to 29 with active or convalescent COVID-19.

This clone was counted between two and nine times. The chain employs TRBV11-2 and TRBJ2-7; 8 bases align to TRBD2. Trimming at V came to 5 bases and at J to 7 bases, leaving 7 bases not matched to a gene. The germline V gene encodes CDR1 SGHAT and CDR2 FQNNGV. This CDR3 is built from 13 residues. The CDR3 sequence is CASSRSLAGEQYF. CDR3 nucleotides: TGTGCCAGCAGCAGGTCTTTAGCGGGGGAGCAGTACTTC.

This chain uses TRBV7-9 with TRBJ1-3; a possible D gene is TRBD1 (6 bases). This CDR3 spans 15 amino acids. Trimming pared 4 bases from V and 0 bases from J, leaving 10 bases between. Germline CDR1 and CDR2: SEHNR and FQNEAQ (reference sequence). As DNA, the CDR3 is TGTGCCAGCAGCTCGGACAGCAGCTCTGGAAACACCATATATTTT. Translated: CASSSDSSSGNTIYF.

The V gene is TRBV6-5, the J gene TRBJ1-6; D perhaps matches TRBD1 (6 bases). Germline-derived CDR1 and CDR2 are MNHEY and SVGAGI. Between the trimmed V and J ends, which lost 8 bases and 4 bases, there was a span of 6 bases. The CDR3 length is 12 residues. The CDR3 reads CASGQYNSPLHF. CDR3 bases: TGTGCCAGCGGACAGTATAATTCACCCCTCCACTTT.

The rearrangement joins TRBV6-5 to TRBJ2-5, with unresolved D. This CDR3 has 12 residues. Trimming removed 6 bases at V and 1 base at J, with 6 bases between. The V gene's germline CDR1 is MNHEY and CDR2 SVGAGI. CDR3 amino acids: CASRRIQETQYF. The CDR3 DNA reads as TGTGCCAGCAGGCGAATCCAAGAGACCCAGTACTTC.

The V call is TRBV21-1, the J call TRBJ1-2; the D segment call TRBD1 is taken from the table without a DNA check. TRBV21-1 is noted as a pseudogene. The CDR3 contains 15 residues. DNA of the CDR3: TGTGCCAGCAGCAAGGGACAGGGGAGGGACTATGGCTACACCTTC. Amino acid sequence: CASSKGQGRDYGYTF.

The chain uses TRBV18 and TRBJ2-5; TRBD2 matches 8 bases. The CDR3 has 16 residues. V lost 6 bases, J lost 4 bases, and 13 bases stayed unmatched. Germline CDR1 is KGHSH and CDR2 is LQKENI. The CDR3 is CASSRYGGLVGETQYF. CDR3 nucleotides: TGTGCCAGCTCGCGCTACGGGGGACTAGTGGGAGAGACCCAGTACTTC.

As DNA, the CDR3 is TGTGCCAGCAGCCCCCGACTAGACTTGAAAGAGCAGTACTTC. This encodes CASSPRLDLKEQYF. This chain connects TRBV9 to TRBJ2-7; D might be TRBD2 (6 bases). Germline values: CDR1 SGDLS, CDR2 YYNGEE. The CDR3 contains 14 residues. V lost 4 bases, J lost 7 bases, and 18 bases lay in between.

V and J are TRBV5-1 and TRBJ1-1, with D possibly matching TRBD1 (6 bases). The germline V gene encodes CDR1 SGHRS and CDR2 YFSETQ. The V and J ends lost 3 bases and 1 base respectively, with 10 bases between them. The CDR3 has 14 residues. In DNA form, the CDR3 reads TGCGCCAGCAGCTCCTCGACAGGGAACACTGAAGCTTTCTTT. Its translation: CASSSSTGNTEAFF.